Presented here are 20 T cell receptor beta chains from one specimen sequenced in a study of PD-L1 blockade in urothelial cancer. Clones were sequenced by immunoSEQ multiplex PCR, and TCRdb holds only the in-frame ones, with some missing. In the table there are about 80,000 clones, roughly 90% of which are singletons. Sequenced material: PBMCs, taken around atezolizumab (anti-PD-L1) treatment. The receptors originated from a woman aged 70-85 years with urothelial cancer.

The chain has TRBV27 and TRBJ2-7; TRBD2 aligns across 11 bases. The CDR3 loop spans 16 amino acids. CDR1 and CDR2 from the germline V gene are MNHEY and SMNVEV (reference sequence). V lost 6 bases, J lost 0 bases, and 7 bases stayed unmatched. CDR3 amino acids: CASSGTSGISSYEQYF. In DNA, the CDR3 is TGTGCCAGCAGCGGGACTAGCGGCATTAGCTCCTACGAGCAGTACTTC.

The chain uses TRBV10-3 and TRBJ1-2, with TRBD1 as a possible D gene (5 bases). The ends were cut back, 6 bases at V and 6 bases at J, with 14 bases in the middle. CDR1 ENHRY and CDR2 SYGVKD come from the germline V gene. The CDR3 has 13 residues. The CDR3 loop is CAISPSEGNGYTF. As DNA, the CDR3 is TGTGCCATCAGCCCCTCGGAGGGGAATGGCTACACCTTC.

The chain carries TRBV7-9 and TRBJ2-1; no firm D call. The germline gives CDR1 SEHNR, CDR2 FQNEAQ (reference sequence). The V and J ends lost 8 bases and 9 bases respectively, with 11 bases between them. The CDR3 covers 11 residues. This CDR3 is CASVLGGEQFF. In nucleotides, the CDR3 is TGTGCCAGCGTCCTAGGTGGTGAGCAGTTCTTC.

This clone was seen only once. The chain is built from TRBV9 and TRBJ1-1, with D perhaps matching TRBD1 (5 bases). There are 17 residues in the CDR3. Germline V gene data show CDR1 as SGDLS and CDR2 as YYNGEE. V was pared by 0 bases and J by 1 base, with 16 bases between. CDR3: CASSVAVTEPSNTEAFF. Here the CDR3 DNA reads TGTGCCAGCAGCGTAGCCGTGACAGAGCCCTCGAACACTGAAGCTTTCTTT.

V is TRBV5-1 and J is TRBJ2-1; 10 bases map to TRBD2. The V segment lost 6 bases and the J segment 0 bases; nucleotides outside the gene matches: 6. The germline V gene encodes CDR1 SGHRS and CDR2 YFSETQ. The CDR3 spans 16 residues. The DNA for the CDR3 is TGCGCCAGCAATCCAGCTAGCGGGAGCTCCTACAATGAGCAGTTCTTC. Encoded protein: CASNPASGSSYNEQFF.

J is TRBJ1-2 and V is TRBV5-1; 7 positions agree with TRBD1. The V gene end was trimmed by 7 bases and the J gene end by 8 bases; junction bases not matched to a gene: 11. CDR3 size: 13 residues. The germline gives CDR1 SGHRS, CDR2 YFSETQ. CDR3 residues: CASAERGLGGYTF. The CDR3 DNA reads TGCGCCAGCGCCGAAAGGGGGCTAGGGGGCTACACCTTC.

This clone has more than one count but fewer than ten. This chain links TRBV7-3 with TRBJ2-2; D is undetermined. Germline CDR1 is SGHTA and CDR2 is FQGTGA. The CDR3 has 14 residues. The V end was cut by 5 bases, the J end by 3 bases, with 10 bases between. The CDR3 reads CASSLQLDTGELFF. In nucleotides, the CDR3 is TGTGCCAGCAGCCTACAGCTGGACACCGGGGAGCTGTTTTTT.

Written as DNA, the CDR3 is TGTGCCAGCAGCTCCCAAGGGGATGAAAAACTGTTTTTT. It codes for CASSSQGDEKLFF. The chain joins TRBV7-2 to TRBJ1-4; D may be TRBD1 (5 bases). Trimming pared 4 bases from V and 6 bases from J, leaving 9 bases between. Germline CDR1 reads SGHTA; CDR2 reads FQGNSA. CDR3 length equals 13 residues.

The chain joins TRBV28 to TRBJ1-1; maybe TRBD1 (5 bases). The CDR3 runs 13 residues. Germline CDR1 and CDR2: MDHEN and SYDVKM. V shed 2 bases and J shed 8 bases, with 12 bases lying between them. The CDR3 DNA reads TGTGCCAGCAGTTTAAGGGGACTTCGGGAAGCTTTCTTT. The encoded protein is CASSLRGLREAFF.

V usage is TRBV11-3 and J usage is TRBJ2-7; 10 nucleotides agree with TRBD1. The J segment lost 3 bases and the V segment lost 5 bases, leaving 7 bases of the junction unmatched. Germline lookup yields CDR1 SGHNT and CDR2 YENEEA. CDR3 size: 15 residues. CDR3 region: CASSPGTGVDYEQYF. CDR3 bases: TGTGCCAGCAGCCCGGGGACAGGGGTGGACTACGAGCAGTACTTC.

The V and J genes are TRBV5-4 and TRBJ1-2, with TRBD1 identical over 7 bases. This CDR3 spans 13 amino acids. With 2 bases clipped from V and 7 bases from J, the junction kept 5 bases outside the gene matches. Germline-derived CDR1 and CDR2 are SGHNT and YYREEE (reference sequence). The chain's CDR3 is CASSFEGAGGYTF. The CDR3 bases are TGTGCCAGCAGCTTCGAGGGGGCGGGTGGCTACACCTTC.

This chain joins TRBV5-1 and TRBJ2-3; D perhaps matches TRBD2 (6 bases). This CDR3 region has 14 residues. Germline V CDR1 and CDR2: SGHRS, YFSETQ. Trimming pared 2 bases from V and 0 bases from J, leaving 7 bases between. The CDR3 is CASSFGTSTDTQYF. CDR3 in DNA: TGCGCCAGCAGCTTCGGGACTAGCACAGATACGCAGTATTTT.

V is TRBV11-2 and J is TRBJ1-3, with TRBD1 matching over 9 bases. V dropped 0 bases and J dropped 0; count of bases not matched to a gene: 9. CDR1 is SGHAT, CDR2 FQNNGV, per germline. The CDR3 is 19 amino acids. The CDR3 region has the DNA TGTGCCAGCAGCTTAGATCTAATGGGACAGGGACTCTCTGGAAACACCATATATTTT. This codes for CASSLDLMGQGLSGNTIYF.

This chain links TRBV7-8 with TRBJ1-6; no reliable D call. The CDR3 has 18 residues. Trimming cost V 6 bases and J 3 bases, with 21 bases left between them. Per germline, CDR1 SGHVS and CDR2 FQNEAQ. DNA of the CDR3: TGTGCCAGCAGTATTCAGAGCAGGAGGGATAGCTATAATTCACCCCTCCACTTT. Translation: CASSIQSRRDSYNSPLHF.

This clone was detected a few times. CDR3 sequence: CASGALGRVETQYF. The CDR3 DNA reads as TGCGCCAGCGGAGCGTTAGGCAGGGTAGAGACCCAGTACTTC. The V call is TRBV5-1, the J call TRBJ2-5; a weak D match, TRBD1 (5 bases). This CDR3 comprises 14 residues. From germline, CDR1 is SGHRS and CDR2 YFSETQ. The V end lost 7 bases, the J end lost 4 bases, and 17 bases lay between the germline ends.

The chain joins TRBV19 to TRBJ1-6; 9 bases fit TRBD1. The junction had 12 bases not matched to a gene; V was cut back by 7 bases and J by 11 bases. The CDR3 extends over 15 amino acids. Germline CDR1 and CDR2: LNHDA and SQIVND (reference sequence). CDR3 in amino acids: CASTADRGRGAPLHF. The CDR3 DNA follows: TGTGCCAGTACCGCGGACAGGGGTCGAGGGGCACCCCTCCACTTT.

The gene calls are TRBV4-1 and TRBJ1-1, with TRBD1 matching over 8 bases. CDR1 and CDR2 (germline): MGHRA, YSYEKL. CDR3 size: 16 residues. The junction had 10 bases not matched to a gene; V was cut back by 1 base and J by 6 bases. The CDR3 here is CASSQGQGAMLAEAFF. CDR3 coding DNA: TGCGCCAGCAGCCAAGGGCAGGGGGCGATGTTGGCTGAAGCTTTCTTT.

The chain is built from TRBV6-1 and TRBJ1-1; tentatively, D is TRBD1 (6 bases). Germline values: CDR1 MNHNS, CDR2 SASEGT. The ends were cut back, 1 base at V and 2 bases at J, with 11 bases in the middle. The length of the CDR3 is 15 residues. The chain's CDR3 is CASSEDWGQNTEAFF. In DNA form, the CDR3 reads TGTGCCAGCAGTGAAGACTGGGGGCAAAACACTGAAGCTTTCTTT.

V gene TRBV14 combines with J gene TRBJ1-1; 7 bases are shared with TRBD1. The V segment lost 2 bases and the J segment 5 bases; nucleotides outside the gene matches: 2. Germline CDR1 is SGHDN and CDR2 is FVKESK. The CDR3 has 13 amino acids. CDR3 DNA sequence: TGTGCCAGCAGCCAACCCAGGGGGACTGAAGCTTTCTTT. Its protein is CASSQPRGTEAFF.

J is TRBJ2-7 and V is TRBV29-1; the D gene is possibly TRBD2 (6 bases). This CDR3 is 14 amino acids long. Deletions cut 1 base from V and 9 bases from J, with 19 bases between. Germline V gene lookup returns CDR1 SQVTM and CDR2 ANQGSEA. The chain's CDR3 is CSVEVGTRGKGQYF. The CDR3 DNA reads TGCAGCGTTGAAGTTGGGACTCGGGGTAAAGGGCAGTACTTC.